The rows below give T cell receptor beta chains drawn from one sample of a study of blood T cell repertoires in COVID-19. Using immunoSEQ multiplex PCR, the repertoire was profiled, and TCRdb retains in-frame clones only, with some absent. Found here are approximately 360,000 clones, roughly 90% of them singletons; the top ten hold 1.2%. The specimen sequenced was peripheral blood. The receptors derive from a man aged 40-55 years with acute or convalescent COVID-19. CDR3s include the opening cysteine and the closing phenylalanine or tryptophan. A D gene is named only where the DNA matches it firmly. Only some rows state a clone size, as once, few, many or a class for expanded clones.

J,length,size,D,V,CDR3,DNA
TRBJ2-3,14,.,.,TRBV7-3,CASSSGGGTDTQYF,TGTGCCAGCAGCTCCGGGGGAGGCACAGATACGCAGTATTTT
TRBJ1-2,15,.,TRBD1,TRBV18,CASSLDRGVMTGYTF,TGTGCCAGCTCACTGGACAGGGGAGTGATGACTGGCTACACCTTC
TRBJ1-1,15,.,.,TRBV30,CAWSGSLGGATEAFF,TGTGCCTGGAGTGGATCGCTGGGAGGAGCGACTGAAGCTTTCTTT
TRBJ1-4,14,.,TRBD1,TRBV28,CASSWTGGSEKLFF,TGTGCCAGCAGTTGGACAGGGGGAAGTGAAAAACTGTTTTTT
TRBJ1-4,13,.,.,TRBV6-5,CASSLLLGEKLFF,TGTGCCAGCAGCCTCTTACTCGGGGAAAAACTGTTTTTT
TRBJ1-3,14,.,.,TRBV30,CAWNFGRSGNTIYF,TGTGCCTGGAATTTTGGCCGCTCTGGAAACACCATATATTTT
TRBJ1-1,13,.,.,TRBV7-8,CASSRSRGTEAFF,TGTGCCAGCAGCAGGAGCCGGGGCACTGAAGCTTTCTTT
TRBJ2-3,16,.,TRBD2,TRBV7-6,CASSFERGGPPDTQYF,TGTGCCAGCAGCTTCGAACGGGGGGGCCCTCCAGATACGCAGTATTTT
TRBJ1-1,11,.,.,TRBV6-5,CASRDSIEAFF,TGTGCCAGCAGGGACTCGATTGAAGCTTTCTTT
TRBJ2-1,16,many,TRBD1,TRBV18,CASSSRTGPSYNEQFF,TGTGCCAGCTCATCCCGGACAGGGCCATCCTACAATGAGCAGTTCTTC
TRBJ2-1,16,.,TRBD2,TRBV4-3,CASSLGLAGGQNEQFF,TGCGCCAGCAGCCTGGGACTAGCGGGGGGGCAAAATGAGCAGTTCTTC
TRBJ1-5,14,.,TRBD1,TRBV6-5,CASSFGQGSTPQHF,TGTGCCAGCAGTTTTGGACAGGGGTCAACGCCCCAGCATTTT
TRBJ2-7,14,.,.,TRBV30,CAWSVGEEVYEQYF,TGTGCCTGGAGTGTAGGGGAGGAGGTCTACGAGCAGTACTTC
TRBJ2-1,19,.,TRBD2,TRBV5-4,CASSPPRASGGPDYNEQFF,TGTGCCAGCAGCCCTCCGAGGGCTAGCGGGGGCCCCGACTACAATGAGCAGTTCTTC
TRBJ1-2,14,once,.,TRBV18,CASSPAGRDYGYTF,TGTGCCAGCTCACCCGCAGGGCGTGACTATGGCTACACCTTC
TRBJ1-1,14,.,TRBD1,TRBV28,CASNQGAFPSEAFF,TGTGCCAGCAACCAGGGGGCCTTCCCCTCTGAAGCTTTCTTT
TRBJ1-2,15,few,.,TRBV6-6,CASSYEWQGTYGYTF,TGTGCCAGCAGTTACGAATGGCAGGGAACCTATGGCTACACCTTC
TRBJ1-6,14,.,.,TRBV14,CASSPWGSHSPLHF,TGTGCCAGCAGCCCTTGGGGCAGCCATTCACCCCTCCACTTT
TRBJ1-5,14,.,.,TRBV2,CASTSPGPGQPQHF,TGTGCCAGCACTTCTCCCGGCCCCGGGCAGCCCCAGCATTTT
TRBJ1-2,15,few,.,TRBV9,CASSVGAGRNYGYTF,TGTGCCAGCAGCGTAGGGGCAGGGAGGAACTATGGCTACACCTTC
TRBJ1-5,16,.,.,TRBV5-5,CASSLVTGTSNQPQHF,TGTGCCAGCAGCTTGGTCACAGGCACGAGCAATCAGCCCCAGCATTTT
TRBJ2-7,14,.,.,TRBV5-1,CASSLEAGFYEQYF,TGCGCCAGCAGCTTGGAGGCGGGCTTCTACGAGCAGTACTTC
TRBJ2-7,16,.,.,TRBV4-1,CASSQDSPTASYEQYF,TGCGCCAGCAGCCAAGATTCCCCCACAGCCTCCTACGAGCAGTACTTC
TRBJ1-1,10,.,.,TRBV6-2/TRBV6-3,CASSNSEAFF,TGTGCCAGCAGTAACAGTGAAGCTTTCTTT
TRBJ1-1,17,.,TRBD1,TRBV5-4,CASSTGGTGGWNTEAFF,TGTGCCAGCAGCACCGGGGGGACAGGGGGCTGGAACACTGAAGCTTTCTTT
TRBJ1-1,14,once,TRBD1,TRBV19,CASSTGQLNTEAFF,TGTGCCAGTAGTACGGGACAGCTGAACACTGAAGCTTTCTTT
TRBJ2-7,12,.,TRBD1,TRBV27,CASSRDRGWQYF,TGTGCCAGCAGCCGGGACAGGGGGTGGCAGTACTTC
TRBJ1-5,16,.,.,TRBV7-2,CASSSAGLGFGLPQHF,TGTGCCAGCAGCTCAGCGGGGCTGGGTTTTGGTCTGCCCCAGCATTTT
TRBJ1-5,13,few,.,TRBV6-5,CASSRTLNQPQHF,TGTGCCAGCAGCCGGACACTCAATCAGCCCCAGCATTTT
TRBJ1-5,11,.,.,TRBV20-1,CSASEYPPQHF,TGCAGTGCTAGCGAGTATCCGCCCCAGCATTTT
TRBJ2-5,15,.,.,TRBV5-1,CASSLQAGRQETQYF,TGCGCCAGCAGCTTGCAGGCAGGGCGGCAAGAGACCCAGTACTTC
TRBJ2-7,19,.,TRBD1,TRBV14,CASSQFPGQDSSGHYEQYF,TGTGCCAGCAGCCAATTTCCGGGACAGGATTCTAGTGGGCACTACGAGCAGTACTTC
TRBJ2-2,17,.,TRBD1,TRBV5-1,CASSLEIRGRRTGELFF,TGCGCCAGCAGCTTGGAGATCAGGGGGCGAAGGACCGGGGAGCTGTTTTTT
TRBJ2-1,15,.,TRBD2,TRBV6-2/TRBV6-3,CASSASGGSYNEQFF,TGTGCCAGCAGTGCGAGCGGGGGCTCCTACAATGAGCAGTTCTTC
TRBJ2-1,15,.,TRBD1,TRBV2,CARGQGVGSYNEQFF,TGTGCCAGGGGACAGGGCGTCGGGTCCTACAATGAGCAGTTCTTC
TRBJ2-2,15,.,TRBD2,TRBV5-5,CASLPGSGGAGELFF,TGTGCCAGCCTCCCGGGGAGCGGGGGGGCCGGGGAGCTGTTTTTT
TRBJ1-2,15,.,TRBD1,TRBV7-9,CASSFSGQAHYGYTF,TGTGCCAGCAGCTTTTCCGGACAGGCCCACTATGGCTACACCTTC
TRBJ2-2,16,.,TRBD1,TRBV7-9,CASSISPGTGTGELFF,TGTGCCAGCAGCATCAGTCCCGGGACAGGGACCGGGGAGCTGTTTTTT
TRBJ2-7,16,.,TRBD2,TRBV13,CASTSRRTSGTYEQYF,TGTGCCAGCACTAGTAGAAGGACTAGCGGGACCTACGAGCAGTACTTC